The clone carrying this T cell receptor beta chain has only a few counts. Its cognate antigen is unknown. This CDR3 comprises 13 residues. Trimming took off 6 bases at V and 9 bases at J, with 15 bases between the two ends. Germline V gene lookup returns CDR1 LNHDA and CDR2 SQIVND (reference sequence). This sample was taken from a study of OX40 agonist ivuxolimab in advanced cancers. Study results and limitations: Relative to CD4+, CD8+ T cells held more expanded clones on average. Clonal expansion by week 6 occurred in CD4+ and CD8+ blood T cells (at 0.1 to 3.0 mg/kg).

Measured with immunoSEQ multiplex PCR; TCRdb has only the in-frame clones, and not every one. The sample consists of approximately 35,000 clones, approximately 80% of them appearing once. The receptor's source is an adult with an advanced solid tumor such as melanoma, head and neck, liver or kidney cancer. The chain links TRBV19 to TRBJ1-3; D gene uncertain. The sample here was CD4+ or CD8+ T cells sorted from blood, taken in a trial of the OX40 agonist ivuxolimab. The CDR3 region is CASRKRSESTIYF. CDR3 bases: TGTGCCAGTAGGAAGCGTTCGGAAAGCACCATATATTTT. The full variable domain, with the rest looked up from reference TRBV19 and TRBJ1-3, is DGGITQSPKYLFRKEGQNVTLSCEQNLNHDAMYWYRQDPGQGLRLIYYSQIVNDFQKGDIAEGYSVSREKKESFPLTVTSAQKNPTAFYLCASRKRSESTIYFGEGSWLTVV.